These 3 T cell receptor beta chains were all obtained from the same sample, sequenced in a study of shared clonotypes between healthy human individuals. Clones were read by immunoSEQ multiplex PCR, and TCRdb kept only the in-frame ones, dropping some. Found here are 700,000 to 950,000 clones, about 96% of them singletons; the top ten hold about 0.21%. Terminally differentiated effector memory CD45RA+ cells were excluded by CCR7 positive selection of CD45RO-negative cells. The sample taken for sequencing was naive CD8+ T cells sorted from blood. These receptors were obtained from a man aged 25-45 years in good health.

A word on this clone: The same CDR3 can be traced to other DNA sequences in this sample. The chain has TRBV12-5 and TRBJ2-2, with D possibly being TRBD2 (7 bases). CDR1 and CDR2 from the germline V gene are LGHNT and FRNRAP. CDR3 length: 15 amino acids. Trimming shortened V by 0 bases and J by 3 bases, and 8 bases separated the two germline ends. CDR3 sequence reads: CASGLVGGDTGELFF. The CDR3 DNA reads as TGTGCTAGTGGTTTGGTAGGGGGGGACACCGGGGAGCTGTTTTTT.

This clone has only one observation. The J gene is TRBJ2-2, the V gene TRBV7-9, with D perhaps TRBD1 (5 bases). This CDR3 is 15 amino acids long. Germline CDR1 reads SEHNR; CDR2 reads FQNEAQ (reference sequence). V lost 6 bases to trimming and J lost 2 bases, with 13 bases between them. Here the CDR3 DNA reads TGTGCCAGCAGGAATACAGGCAAAAACACCGGGGAGCTGTTTTTT. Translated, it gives CASRNTGKNTGELFF.

The CDR3 DNA follows: TGCGCCAGCAGCCAAGGGGGATCGGGCGTGAGCTCCTACAATGAGCAGTTCTTC. This gives the protein CASSQGGSGVSSYNEQFF. The rearrangement uses TRBV4-1 and TRBJ2-1; no firm D call. The germline V gene encodes CDR1 MGHRA and CDR2 YSYEKL. This CDR3 contains 18 residues. Trimming shortened V by 1 base and J by 0 bases, and 16 bases separated the two germline ends.